This T cell receptor beta chain was sequenced in a study of blood T cell repertoires in COVID-19. Authors' data handling: Quantification of nucleated cells was approximated via reference gene primer amplification. Here immunoSEQ multiplex PCR was the method, and the copy in TCRdb shows in-frame clones only, minus some. V, J and clone size were drawn from that table, and D and trimming were deduced from the DNA. The sample lists some 130,000 clones; 88% were seen once. The ends lost 7 bases at V and 0 bases at J; junction bases unmatched: 9. The CDR3 covers 17 residues. Germline CDR1 LNHDA, CDR2 SQIVND (reference sequence).

Sequenced sample: peripheral blood. The V gene is TRBV19, the J gene TRBJ2-6, with 7 bases fitting TRBD2. This TCR derives from a man between 70 and 80 years old with active COVID-19. The CDR3 nucleotides are TGTGCCAGTATCCTGGGGGGGATCGGCTCTGGGGCCAACGTCCTGACTTTC. It yields the protein CASILGGIGSGANVLTF.